This T cell receptor (beta chain) was identified during a study of OX40 agonist ivuxolimab in advanced cancers. Whole-study context: Every 2 weeks, ivuxolimab was infused into the patients intravenously at between 0.01 and 10 mg/kg. Treatment received earlier with anti-PD-1, anti-PD-L1 or anti-CTLA-4 agents was allowed, and over 30% had some. General study findings and limits: In CD8+ T cells, expanded clones were on average more numerous than in CD4+.

This CDR3 contains 16 residues. Trimming removed 2 bases from V and 3 bases from J, with 14 bases in between. Germline CDR1 and CDR2: MNHEY and SVGAGI. Patients with a history of autoimmune disease or on systemic immunosuppression were excluded. As concerns this clone: Its antigen remains unidentified. The sample carries other DNA sequences with the same CDR3.

TCRdb's table, derived via immunoSEQ multiplex PCR, lists solely in-frame clones and lacks some. The data hold some 70,000 clones, with 87% observed a single time. This clonotype was obtained from an adult with an advanced solid tumor such as melanoma, head and neck, liver or kidney cancer. The chain couples TRBV6-5 to TRBJ1-5; D is ambiguous. The starting material was CD4+ or CD8+ T cells sorted from blood, obtained in a trial of the OX40 agonist ivuxolimab. The CDR3 is CASSYPRPLLNQPQHF. Here the CDR3 DNA reads TGTGCCAGCAGTTACCCGAGGCCCCTTCTCAATCAGCCCCAGCATTTT.